This entry lists 2 T cell receptor beta chains sequenced from one sample in a study of blood T cell repertoires in COVID-19. Profiled with immunoSEQ multiplex PCR; TCRdb holds only in-frame clones, not every one. Among fewer than 350,000 clones listed, around 84% were seen once. Input material: PBMCs or T cells enriched from blood (not recorded which). The receptors here all came from a young woman who had been exposed to COVID-19.

This clone was counted a single time. CDR3 region: CASSQAAGSDSGNTIYF. In DNA form, the CDR3 reads TGTGCCAGCAGCCAAGCCGCCGGGAGTGACTCTGGAAACACCATATATTTT. The genes are TRBV3-1 (or the pseudogene TRBV3-2) and TRBJ1-3; the D is unclear. The CDR3 sequence is 17 residues long. The ends were cut back, 1 base at V and 0 bases at J, with 13 bases in the middle. Germline values: CDR1 LGHDT, CDR2 YNNKEL (reference sequence).

This clone is a singleton in its sample. J is TRBJ2-4 and V is TRBV3-1 (or the pseudogene TRBV3-2), with TRBD1 identical over 8 bases. The CDR3 totals 16 residues. V gave up 1 base and J gave up 4 bases; unmatched junction bases: 6. Germline V gene data show CDR1 as LGHDT and CDR2 as YNNKEL (reference sequence). This CDR3 reads CASSQAQTGVKNIQYF. The CDR3 DNA follows: TGTGCCAGCAGCCAAGCACAGACAGGGGTAAAAAACATTCAGTACTTC.